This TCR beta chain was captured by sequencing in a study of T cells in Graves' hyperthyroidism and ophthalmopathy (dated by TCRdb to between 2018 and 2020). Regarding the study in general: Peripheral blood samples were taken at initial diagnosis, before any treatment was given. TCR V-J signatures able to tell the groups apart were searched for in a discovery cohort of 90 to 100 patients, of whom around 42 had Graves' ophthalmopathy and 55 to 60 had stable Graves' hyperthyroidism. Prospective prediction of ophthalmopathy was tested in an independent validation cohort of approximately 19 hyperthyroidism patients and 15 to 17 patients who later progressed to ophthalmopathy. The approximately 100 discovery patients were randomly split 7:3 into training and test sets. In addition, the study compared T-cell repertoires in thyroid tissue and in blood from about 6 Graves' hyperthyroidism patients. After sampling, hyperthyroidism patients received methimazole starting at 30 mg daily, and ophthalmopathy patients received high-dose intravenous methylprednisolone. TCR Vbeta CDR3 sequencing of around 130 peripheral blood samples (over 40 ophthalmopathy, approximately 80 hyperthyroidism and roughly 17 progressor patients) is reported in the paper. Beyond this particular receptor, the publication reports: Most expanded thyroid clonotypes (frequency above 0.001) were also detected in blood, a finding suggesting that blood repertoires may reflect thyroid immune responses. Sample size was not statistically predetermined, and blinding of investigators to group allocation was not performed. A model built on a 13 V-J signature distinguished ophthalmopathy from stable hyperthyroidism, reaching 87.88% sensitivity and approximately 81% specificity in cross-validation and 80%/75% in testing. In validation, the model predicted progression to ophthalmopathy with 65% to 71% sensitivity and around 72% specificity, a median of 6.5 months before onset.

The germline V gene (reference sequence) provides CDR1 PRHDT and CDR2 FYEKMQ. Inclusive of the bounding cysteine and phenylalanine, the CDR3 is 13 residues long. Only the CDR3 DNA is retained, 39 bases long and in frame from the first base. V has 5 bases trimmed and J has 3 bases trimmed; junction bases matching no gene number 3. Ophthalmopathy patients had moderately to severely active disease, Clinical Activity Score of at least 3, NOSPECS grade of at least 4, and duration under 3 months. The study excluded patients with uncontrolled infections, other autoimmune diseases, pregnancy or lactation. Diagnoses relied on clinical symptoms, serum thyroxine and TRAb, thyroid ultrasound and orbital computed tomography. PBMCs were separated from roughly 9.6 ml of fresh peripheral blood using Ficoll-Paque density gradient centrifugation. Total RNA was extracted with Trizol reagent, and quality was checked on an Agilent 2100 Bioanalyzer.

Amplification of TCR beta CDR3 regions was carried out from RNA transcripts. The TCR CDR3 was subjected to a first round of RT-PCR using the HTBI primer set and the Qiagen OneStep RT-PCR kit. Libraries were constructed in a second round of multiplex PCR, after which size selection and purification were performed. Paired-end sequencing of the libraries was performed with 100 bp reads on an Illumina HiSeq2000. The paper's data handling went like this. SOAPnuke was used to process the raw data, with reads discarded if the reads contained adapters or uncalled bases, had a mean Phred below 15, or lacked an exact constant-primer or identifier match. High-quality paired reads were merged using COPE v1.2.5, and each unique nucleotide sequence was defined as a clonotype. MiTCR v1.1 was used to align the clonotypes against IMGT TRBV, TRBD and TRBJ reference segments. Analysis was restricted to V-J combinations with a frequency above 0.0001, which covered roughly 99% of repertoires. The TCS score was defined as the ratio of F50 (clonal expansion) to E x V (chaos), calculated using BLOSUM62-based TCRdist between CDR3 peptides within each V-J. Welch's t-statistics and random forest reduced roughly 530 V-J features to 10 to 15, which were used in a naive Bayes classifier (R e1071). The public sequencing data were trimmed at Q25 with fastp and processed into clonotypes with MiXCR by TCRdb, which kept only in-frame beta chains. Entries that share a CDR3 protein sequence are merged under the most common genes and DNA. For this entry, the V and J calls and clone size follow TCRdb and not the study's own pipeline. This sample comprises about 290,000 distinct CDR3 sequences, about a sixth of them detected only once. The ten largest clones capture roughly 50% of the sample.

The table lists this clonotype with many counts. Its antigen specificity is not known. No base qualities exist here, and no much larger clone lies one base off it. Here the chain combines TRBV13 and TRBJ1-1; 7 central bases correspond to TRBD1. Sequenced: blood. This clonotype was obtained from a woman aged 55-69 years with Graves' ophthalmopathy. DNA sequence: TGTGCCAGCAGCCGGGACAGCCACACTGAAGCTTTCTTT. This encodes CASSRDSHTEAFF. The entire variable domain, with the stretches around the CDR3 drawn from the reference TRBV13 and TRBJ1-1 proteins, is AAGVIQSPRHLIKEKRETATLKCYPIPRHDTVYWYQQGPGQDPQFLISFYEKMQSDKGSIPDRFSAQQFSDYHSELNMSSLELGDSALYFCASSRDSHTEAFFGQGTRLTVV.